The rows below give T cell receptor beta chains drawn from one sample of a study of cytomegalovirus exposure and HLA in healthy donors. Libraries were prepared by immunoSEQ multiplex PCR; TCRdb keeps only in-frame clonotypes and omits some of them. Among 280,000 or so clones listed, around 90% were seen once. Sequencing was done on a sample of PBMCs. The receptors derive from a woman in her late teens or twenties in good health and CMV-seronegative. The CDR3 runs from the conserved cysteine through the conserved F or W. The order of the fields is V gene, D gene, clone size, J gene, CDR3 protein, CDR3 DNA. D genes are given only for firm matches. Only part of the rows carry a size: once, few, many, or a class if the clone is expanded.

TRBV9	-	-	TRBJ1-6	CASSVAPGPGSPLHF	TGTGCCAGCAGCGTAGCACCAGGGCCAGGATCACCCCTCCACTTT
TRBV6-6	TRBD1	-	TRBJ1-2	CASSRQGEVGYTF	TGTGCCAGCAGTCGACAGGGGGAGGTAGGCTACACCTTC
TRBV6-5	-	-	TRBJ1-4	CASFSAGGELFF	TGTGCCAGTTTTTCGGCGGGGGGGGAACTGTTTTTT
TRBV11-2	-	once	TRBJ2-3	CASSLQGDTQYF	TGTGCCAGCAGTTTACAGGGAGATACGCAGTATTTT
TRBV10-1	TRBD1	-	TRBJ2-2	CASSEGTGPGELFF	TGCGCCAGCAGTGAGGGGACAGGGCCCGGGGAGCTGTTTTTT
TRBV27	TRBD1	-	TRBJ1-3	CASSKKGQGVISSGNTIYF	TGTGCCAGCAGTAAGAAGGGACAGGGTGTCATTTCCTCTGGAAACACCATATATTTT
TRBV9	-	-	TRBJ2-1	CASSVGQGNYNEQFF	TGTGCCAGCAGCGTAGGGCAGGGGAACTACAATGAGCAGTTCTTC
TRBV4-2	TRBD2	-	TRBJ2-5	CASSQDGLAVQETQYF	TGTGCCAGCAGCCAAGACGGACTAGCGGTACAAGAGACCCAGTACTTC
TRBV5-1	TRBD1	-	TRBJ1-2	CASSGRIPGTGVWDGYTF	TGCGCCAGCAGCGGTAGGATACCCGGGACAGGGGTGTGGGATGGCTACACCTTC
TRBV7-9	-	-	TRBJ1-2	CSSSLGANGYTF	TGTTCCAGCAGCTTAGGCGCAAATGGCTACACCTTC
TRBV4-1	TRBD2	-	TRBJ2-7	CASSRTGTSDEQYF	TGCGCCAGCAGCCGCACCGGGACTAGCGACGAGCAGTACTTC
TRBV7-8	-	-	TRBJ2-7	CASSLDGDYEQYF	TGTGCCAGCAGCTTAGACGGAGACTACGAGCAGTACTTC
TRBV6-5	-	-	TRBJ1-1	CASRRTKNTEAFF	TGTGCCAGCAGGAGGACAAAGAACACTGAAGCTTTCTTT
TRBV2	-	few	TRBJ1-1	CASTLQGWITEAFF	TGTGCCAGCACCCTGCAGGGGTGGATCACTGAAGCTTTCTTT
TRBV6-1	-	-	TRBJ2-5	CASRPQVVEETQYF	TGTGCCAGCAGACCTCAGGTGGTAGAAGAGACCCAGTACTTC
TRBV18	-	-	TRBJ2-1	CASSPIRALVYNEQFF	TGTGCCAGCTCACCTATCAGAGCGCTAGTATACAATGAGCAGTTCTTC
TRBV7-9	TRBD1	-	TRBJ1-2	CASSLRAGQDPPGGYTF	TGTGCCAGCAGCTTACGGGCGGGACAGGACCCACCGGGTGGCTACACCTTC
TRBV5-1	TRBD2	-	TRBJ2-5	CASSPGGLAGGQETQYF	TGCGCCAGCAGCCCAGGGGGTCTAGCGGGGGGACAAGAGACCCAGTACTTC
TRBV11-3	-	-	TRBJ2-1	CASSLDKGRNEQFF	TGTGCCAGCAGCTTAGATAAGGGGAGGAATGAGCAGTTCTTC
TRBV27	-	-	TRBJ1-1	CASSFVSPAVPAFF	TGTGCCAGCAGTTTTGTCTCCCCAGCGGTCCCAGCTTTCTTT
TRBV5-4	TRBD2	-	TRBJ2-2	CASGLGSGTRELFF	TGTGCCAGCGGCTTGGGTAGCGGGACGAGGGAGCTGTTTTTT
TRBV7-3	-	-	TRBJ2-5	CASSPDSRAQYF	TGTGCCAGCAGCCCTGATTCCCGAGCCCAGTACTTC
TRBV11-2	-	-	TRBJ2-7	CASQGDFNYEQYF	TGTGCCAGCCAGGGGGACTTCAATTACGAGCAGTACTTC
TRBV5-1	-	-	TRBJ1-1	CASSHPGTQRTRAFF	TGCGCCAGCAGCCATCCCGGGACACAAAGGACGAGAGCTTTCTTT
TRBV7-6	TRBD1	-	TRBJ2-1	CASSFDRGSYNEQFF	TGTGCCAGCAGCTTCGACAGGGGTTCCTACAATGAGCAGTTCTTC
TRBV10-1	-	-	TRBJ2-3	CASSESGVTTDTQYF	TGCGCCAGCAGTGAGTCCGGGGTTACCACAGATACGCAGTATTTT
TRBV4-1	-	-	TRBJ1-5	CASSQVTGRDQPQHF	TGCGCCAGCAGCCAAGTCACAGGCCGAGATCAGCCCCAGCATTTT
TRBV7-8	TRBD2	-	TRBJ2-2	CASLVSGGPLGELFF	TGTGCCAGCCTGGTGTCGGGGGGGCCGTTAGGGGAGCTGTTTTTT
TRBV6-1	TRBD1	-	TRBJ2-2	CASSGQGAAGELFF	TGTGCCAGCAGTGGTCAGGGGGCGGCCGGGGAGCTGTTTTTT